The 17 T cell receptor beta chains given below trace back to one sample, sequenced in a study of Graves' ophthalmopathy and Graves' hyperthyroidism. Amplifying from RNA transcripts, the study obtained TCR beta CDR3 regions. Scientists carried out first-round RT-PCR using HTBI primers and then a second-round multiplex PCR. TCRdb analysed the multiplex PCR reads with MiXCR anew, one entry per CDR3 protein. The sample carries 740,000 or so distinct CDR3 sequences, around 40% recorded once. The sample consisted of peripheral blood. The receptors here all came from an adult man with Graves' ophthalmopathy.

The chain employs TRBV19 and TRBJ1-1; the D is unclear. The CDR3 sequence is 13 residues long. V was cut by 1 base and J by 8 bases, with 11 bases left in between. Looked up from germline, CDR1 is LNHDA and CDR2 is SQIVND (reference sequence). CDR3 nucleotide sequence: TGTGCCAGTAGTATAGCTCGTGCTGGGGAAGCTTTCTTT. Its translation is CASSIARAGEAFF.

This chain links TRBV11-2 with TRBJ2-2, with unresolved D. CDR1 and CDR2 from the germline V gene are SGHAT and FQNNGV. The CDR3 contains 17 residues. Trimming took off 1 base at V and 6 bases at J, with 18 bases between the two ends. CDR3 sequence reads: CASSLVFGRFKAGELFF. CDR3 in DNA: TGTGCCAGCAGCTTAGTATTTGGGCGGTTTAAAGCCGGGGAGCTGTTTTTT.

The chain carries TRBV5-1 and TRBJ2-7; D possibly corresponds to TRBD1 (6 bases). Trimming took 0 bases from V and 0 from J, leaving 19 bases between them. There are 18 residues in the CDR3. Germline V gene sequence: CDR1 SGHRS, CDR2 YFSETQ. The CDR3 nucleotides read TGCGCCAGCAGCTTGGACTCACAGGGCTGGTCTCGCTCCTACGAGCAGTACTTC. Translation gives CASSLDSQGWSRSYEQYF.

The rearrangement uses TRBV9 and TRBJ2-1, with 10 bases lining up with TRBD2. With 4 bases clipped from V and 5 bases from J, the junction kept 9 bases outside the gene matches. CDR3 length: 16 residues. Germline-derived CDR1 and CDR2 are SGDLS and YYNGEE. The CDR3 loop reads CASSLSLAGVNNEQFF. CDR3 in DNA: TGTGCCAGCAGCCTTAGCCTAGCGGGGGTTAACAATGAGCAGTTCTTC.

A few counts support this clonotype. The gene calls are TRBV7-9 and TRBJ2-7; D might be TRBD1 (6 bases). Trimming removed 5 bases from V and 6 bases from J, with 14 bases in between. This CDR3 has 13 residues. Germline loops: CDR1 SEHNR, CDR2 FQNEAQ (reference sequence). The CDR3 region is CASSEQGPVEQYF. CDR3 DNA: TGTGCCAGCAGCGAACAGGGTCCGGTCGAGCAGTACTTC.

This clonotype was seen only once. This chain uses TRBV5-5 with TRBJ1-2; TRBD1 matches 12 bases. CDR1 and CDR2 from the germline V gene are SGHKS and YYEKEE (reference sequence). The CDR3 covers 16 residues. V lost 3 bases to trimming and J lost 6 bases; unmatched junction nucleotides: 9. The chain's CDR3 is CASSWTNRDRGHGYTF. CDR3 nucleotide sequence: TGTGCCAGCAGCTGGACGAACCGGGACAGGGGGCATGGCTACACCTTC.

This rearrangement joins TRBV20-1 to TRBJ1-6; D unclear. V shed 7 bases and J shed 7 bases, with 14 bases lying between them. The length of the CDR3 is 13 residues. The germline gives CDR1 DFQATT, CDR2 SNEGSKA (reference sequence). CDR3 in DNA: TGCAGTGTCTTCCCGGACTTAAATTCACCCCTCCACTTT. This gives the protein CSVFPDLNSPLHF.

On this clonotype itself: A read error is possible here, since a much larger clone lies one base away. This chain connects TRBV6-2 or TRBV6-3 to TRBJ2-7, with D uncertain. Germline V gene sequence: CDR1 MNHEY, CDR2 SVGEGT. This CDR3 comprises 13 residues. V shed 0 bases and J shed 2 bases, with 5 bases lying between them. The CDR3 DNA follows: TGTGCCAGCAGTTACTCGAACACCTACGAGCAGTACTTC. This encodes CASSYSNTYEQYF.

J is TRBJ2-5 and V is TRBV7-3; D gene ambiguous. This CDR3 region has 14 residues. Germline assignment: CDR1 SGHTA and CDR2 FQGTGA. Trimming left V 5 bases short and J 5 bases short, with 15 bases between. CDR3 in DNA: TGTGCCAGCAGCACCGGACCCGGCACCGAGACCCAGTACTTC. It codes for CASSTGPGTETQYF. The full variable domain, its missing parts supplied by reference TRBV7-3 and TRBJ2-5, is GAGVSQTPSNKVTEKGKYVELRCDPISGHTALYWYRQSLGQGPEFLIYFQGTGAADDSGLPNDRFFAVRPEGSVSTLKIQRTERGDSAVYLCASSTGPGTETQYFGPGTRLLVL.

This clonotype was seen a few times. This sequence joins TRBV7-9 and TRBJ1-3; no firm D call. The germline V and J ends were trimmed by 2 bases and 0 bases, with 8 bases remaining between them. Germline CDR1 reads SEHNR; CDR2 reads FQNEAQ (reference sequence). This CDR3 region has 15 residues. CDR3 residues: CASSLQGLSGNTIYF. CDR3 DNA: TGTGCCAGCAGCTTACAAGGCCTCTCTGGAAACACCATATATTTT.

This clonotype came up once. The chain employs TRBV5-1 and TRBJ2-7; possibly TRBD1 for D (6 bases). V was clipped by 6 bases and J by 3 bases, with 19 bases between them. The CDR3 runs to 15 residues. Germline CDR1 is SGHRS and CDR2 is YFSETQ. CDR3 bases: TGCGCCAGCACTACGACGGACAGAGGTATCTACGAGCAGTACTTC. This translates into CASTTTDRGIYEQYF.

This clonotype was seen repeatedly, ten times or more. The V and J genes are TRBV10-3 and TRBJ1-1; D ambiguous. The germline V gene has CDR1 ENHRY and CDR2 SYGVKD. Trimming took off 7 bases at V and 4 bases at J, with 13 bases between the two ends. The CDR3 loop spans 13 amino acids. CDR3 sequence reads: CAINPGLGTEAFF. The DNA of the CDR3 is TGTGCCATCAACCCGGGATTGGGCACTGAAGCTTTCTTT.

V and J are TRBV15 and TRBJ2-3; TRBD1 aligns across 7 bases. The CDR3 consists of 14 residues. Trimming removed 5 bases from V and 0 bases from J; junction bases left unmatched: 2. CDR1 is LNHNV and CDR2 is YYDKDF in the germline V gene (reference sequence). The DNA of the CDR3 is TGTGCCACCAGCGGGGGACAGAGCACAGATACGCAGTATTTT. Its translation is CATSGGQSTDTQYF.

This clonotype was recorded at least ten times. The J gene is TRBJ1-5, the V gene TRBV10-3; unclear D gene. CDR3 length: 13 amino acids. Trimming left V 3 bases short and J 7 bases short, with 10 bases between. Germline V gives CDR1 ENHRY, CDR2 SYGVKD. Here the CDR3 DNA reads TGTGCCATCAGTGAAGTCGAGGCCCAGCCCCAGCATTTT. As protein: CAISEVEAQPQHF.

For the CDR3, the DNA is TGTGCCAGCAGTGAAGAAGGAAATTCACCCCTCCACTTT. Translated: CASSEEGNSPLHF. V gene TRBV6-1 combines with J gene TRBJ1-6, with D unclear. The CDR3 extends over 13 amino acids. Germline lookup yields CDR1 MNHNS and CDR2 SASEGT. V was shortened by 1 base and J by 7 bases, with 5 bases between the two germline ends.

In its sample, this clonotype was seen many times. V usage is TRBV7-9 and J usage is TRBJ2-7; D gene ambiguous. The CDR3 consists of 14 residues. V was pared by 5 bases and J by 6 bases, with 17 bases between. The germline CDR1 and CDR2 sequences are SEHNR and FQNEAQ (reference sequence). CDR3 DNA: TGTGCCAGCAGCCCTAGGTCCCGTGTCGGCGAGCAGTACTTC. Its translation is CASSPRSRVGEQYF.

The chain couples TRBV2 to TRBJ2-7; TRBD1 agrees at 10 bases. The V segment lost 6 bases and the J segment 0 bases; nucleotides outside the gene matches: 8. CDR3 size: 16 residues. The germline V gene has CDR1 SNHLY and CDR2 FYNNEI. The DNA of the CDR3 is TGTGCCAGCAGCTCGGCCGGGACAGGGGTCTCCTACGAGCAGTACTTC. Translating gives CASSSAGTGVSYEQYF.